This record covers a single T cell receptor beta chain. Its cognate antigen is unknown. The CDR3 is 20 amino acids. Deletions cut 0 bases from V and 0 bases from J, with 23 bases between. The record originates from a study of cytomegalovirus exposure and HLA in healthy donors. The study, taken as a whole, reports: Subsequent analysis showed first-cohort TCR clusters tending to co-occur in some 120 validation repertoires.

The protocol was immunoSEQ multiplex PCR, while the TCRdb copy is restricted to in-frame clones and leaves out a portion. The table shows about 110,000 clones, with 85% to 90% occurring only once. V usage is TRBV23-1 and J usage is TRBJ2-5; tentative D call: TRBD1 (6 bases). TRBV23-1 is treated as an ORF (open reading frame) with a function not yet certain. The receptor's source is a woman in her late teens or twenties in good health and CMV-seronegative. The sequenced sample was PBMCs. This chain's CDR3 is CASSQSPRTVLYSYQETQYF. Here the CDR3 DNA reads TGCGCCAGCAGTCAATCGCCACGGACAGTCCTGTACTCGTACCAAGAGACCCAGTACTTC.